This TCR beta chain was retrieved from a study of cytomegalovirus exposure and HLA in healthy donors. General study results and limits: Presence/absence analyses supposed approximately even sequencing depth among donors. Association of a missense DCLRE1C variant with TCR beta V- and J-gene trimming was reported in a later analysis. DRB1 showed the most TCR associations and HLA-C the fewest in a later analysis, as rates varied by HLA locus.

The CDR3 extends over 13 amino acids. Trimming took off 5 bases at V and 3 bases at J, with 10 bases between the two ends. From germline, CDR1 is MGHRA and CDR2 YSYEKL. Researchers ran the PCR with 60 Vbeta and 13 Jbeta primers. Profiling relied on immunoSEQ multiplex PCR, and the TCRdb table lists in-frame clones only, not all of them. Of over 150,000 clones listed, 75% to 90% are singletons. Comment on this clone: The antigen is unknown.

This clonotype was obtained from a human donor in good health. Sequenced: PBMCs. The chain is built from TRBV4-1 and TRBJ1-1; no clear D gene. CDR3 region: CASSLRQDTEAFF. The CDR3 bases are TGCGCCAGCAGCTTAAGACAAGACACTGAAGCTTTCTTT.